The present T cell receptor beta chain was sequenced within a study of molecular identifiers for immune sequencing clone quantification. The use of previously described methods and listed TCR primers produced the bulk TCR libraries. TCRdb processed the PCR reads anew with MiXCR; each CDR3 protein has one entry. The sample includes 100,000 or so distinct CDR3 sequences, 36% seen only once; the top ten take 4% to 5%. This clonotype showed up just a few times. This clonotype was obtained from a human donor in good health. Some libraries in this study had Jurkat cell RNA spiked in. Sequenced material: naive CD8+ T cells from blood, with Jurkat cell RNA spiked in. Subset denoted: FACS-sorted CD8+CD4-CCR7+CD45RA+ naive T cells.

The DNA of the CDR3 is TGTGCCAGCAGTTCGGAGGGTAGCAATCAGCCCCAGCATTTT. This gives the protein CASSSEGSNQPQHF. The rearrangement uses TRBV27 and TRBJ1-5; D uncertain. Germline loops: CDR1 MNHEY, CDR2 SMNVEV (reference sequence). V dropped 4 bases and J dropped 0 bases, with 7 bases sitting between them. The CDR3 loop spans 14 amino acids.